The 31 T cell receptor beta chains below were found in one sample sequenced in a study of beta chain features in type 1 diabetes. Sequenced material consisted of expressed TCRB transcripts (all of the isolated RNA was reverse transcribed). Sequencing was performed with immunoSEQ multiplex PCR; in TCRdb, only in-frame clones are kept and a portion is missing. Among about 250,000 clones, around an eighth were seen once, and the ten largest hold about 0.024%. The sequencing input was naive CD4+ T cells from blood. The source of these receptors is a woman aged 40-49 years in good health.

This chain uses TRBV5-1 with TRBJ1-1, with D unclear. Germline CDR1 SGHRS, CDR2 YFSETQ. The CDR3 totals 13 residues. Trimming took 6 bases from V and 2 from J, leaving 11 bases between them. CDR3 residues: CASKEGLNTEAFF. CDR3 in DNA: TGCGCCAGCAAGGAGGGCCTAAACACTGAAGCTTTCTTT.

This clone has more than one count but fewer than ten. J is TRBJ2-1 and V is TRBV20-1; no reliable D call. The CDR3 is 11 amino acids. In germline, CDR1 is DFQATT, CDR2 SNEGSKA (reference sequence). Trimming removed 6 bases at V and 4 bases at J, with 7 bases between. The CDR3 sequence: CSAVQYNEQFF. The CDR3 region has the DNA TGCAGTGCCGTACAGTACAATGAGCAGTTCTTC.

The rearrangement links TRBV5-1 to TRBJ2-3; 8 positions match TRBD2. Germline V gene data show CDR1 as SGHRS and CDR2 as YFSETQ. The CDR3 totals 13 residues. Losses at the gene ends were 6 bases for V and 2 bases for J; bases not matched to a gene: 2. CDR3 sequence: CASNSGATDTQYF. Here the CDR3 DNA reads TGCGCCAGCAATAGCGGGGCCACAGATACGCAGTATTTT.

V and J are TRBV9 and TRBJ2-7; 9 nucleotides match TRBD1. The J segment lost 0 bases and the V segment lost 3 bases, leaving 7 bases of the junction unmatched. The CDR3 contains 16 residues. Germline loops: CDR1 SGDLS, CDR2 YYNGEE. This CDR3 is CASSARTGGSSYEQYF. In DNA form, the CDR3 reads TGTGCCAGCAGCGCCCGCACAGGGGGCAGCTCCTACGAGCAGTACTTC.

V is TRBV4-2 and J is TRBJ2-3; D perhaps matches TRBD2 (6 bases). Germline CDR1 reads LGHNA; CDR2 reads YNFKEQ. V dropped 1 base and J dropped 2 bases, with 22 bases sitting between them. This CDR3 contains 19 residues. The DNA of the CDR3 is TGTGCCAGCAGCCAAGGAGAGGGCGGGGTCGCGGCGATCACAGATACGCAGTATTTT. This sequence encodes CASSQGEGGVAAITDTQYF.

The chain couples TRBV11-2 to TRBJ1-2; TRBD1 aligns across 7 bases. CDR1 and CDR2 (germline): SGHAT, FQNNGV. This CDR3 region has 14 residues. The junction had 5 bases not matched to a gene; V was cut back by 0 bases and J by 7 bases. DNA for the CDR3: TGTGCCAGCAGCTTAGAGAAATACAGGGGTGGCTACACCTTC. Residues: CASSLEKYRGGYTF.

This clone was counted a few times. The gene calls are TRBV5-1 and TRBJ2-3; TRBD2 matches 11 bases. After removal of 2 bases from V and 6 bases from J, the junction contained 5 bases not matched to a gene. CDR1 is SGHRS and CDR2 is YFSETQ in the germline V gene. The CDR3 length is 15 residues. CDR3 nucleotide sequence: TGCGCCAGCAGCTTCGAACTAGCGGGGGCGGATACGCAGTATTTT. Translated: CASSFELAGADTQYF.

This clone was seen a handful of times. The chain is built from TRBV12-5 and TRBJ1-2; D is unclear. The V end lost 7 bases, the J end lost 4 bases, and 13 bases lay between the germline ends. The CDR3 has 13 amino acids. Germline lookup yields CDR1 LGHNT and CDR2 FRNRAP. The CDR3 bases are TGTGCTAGTGCCGCGGGCAGCGTCTATGGCTACACCTTC. Translation gives CASAAGSVYGYTF.

This clone showed up just a few times. The chain employs TRBV25-1 and TRBJ1-2; possibly TRBD1 for D (5 bases). The CDR3 has 14 residues. The V gene lost 5 bases and the J gene lost 8 bases, with 18 bases spanning the gap. Per germline, CDR1 MGHDK and CDR2 SYGVNS. The CDR3 DNA follows: TGTGCCAGCAGTTCGTCGGTGGGGGGACGAGGCTACACCTTC. Translated, it gives CASSSSVGGRGYTF.

The table lists this clone with a few counts. This sequence joins TRBV4-1 and TRBJ1-1; 7 bases align to TRBD1. CDR1 is MGHRA, CDR2 YSYEKL, per germline. The ends lost 1 base at V and 1 base at J; junction bases unmatched: 6. This CDR3 is 16 amino acids long. CDR3 coding DNA: TGCGCCAGCAGCCAAGCCGACAGGGCCTGGAACACTGAAGCTTTCTTT. It is translated as CASSQADRAWNTEAFF.

This rearrangement joins TRBV4-2 to TRBJ1-6, with D possibly being TRBD1 (6 bases). Germline loops: CDR1 LGHNA, CDR2 YNFKEQ. The CDR3 runs to 17 residues. V gave up 4 bases and J gave up 0 bases, with 13 bases separating them. Here the CDR3 DNA reads TGTGCCAGCAGCCCAACTAGGGGGAGCTCCTATAATTCACCCCTCCACTTT. Its protein product is CASSPTRGSSYNSPLHF.

This sequence joins TRBV28 and TRBJ2-7, with a possible D match to TRBD2 (5 bases). Between the trimmed V and J ends, which lost 1 base and 6 bases, there was a span of 16 bases. This CDR3 is 15 amino acids long. The germline CDR1 and CDR2 sequences are MDHEN and SYDVKM. The CDR3 here is CASSLSPVRRSEQYF. Here the CDR3 DNA reads TGTGCCAGCAGTTTATCTCCGGTCCGGAGGTCCGAGCAGTACTTC. Together with reference TRBV28 and TRBJ2-7, the CDR3 gives the full variable domain: DVKVTQSSRYLVKRTGEKVFLECVQDMDHENMFWYRQDPGLGLRLIYFSYDVKMKEKGDIPEGYSVSREKKERFSLILESASTNQTSMYLCASSLSPVRRSEQYFGPGTRLTVT.

This clone was observed a handful of times. The chain is built from TRBV7-2 and TRBJ1-5; no reliable D call. Germline CDR1 SGHTA, CDR2 FQGNSA. CDR3 length: 15 residues. V lost 0 bases and J lost 0, with 6 bases in between. This chain's CDR3 is CASSLAGDSNQPQHF. The CDR3 DNA follows: TGTGCCAGCAGCTTAGCCGGGGATAGCAATCAGCCCCAGCATTTT.

V usage is TRBV6-6 and J usage is TRBJ2-5; D remains ambiguous. Per germline, CDR1 MNHNY and CDR2 SVGAGI (reference sequence). CDR3 length equals 11 residues. V was shortened by 5 bases and J by 5 bases, with 6 bases between the two germline ends. In DNA form, the CDR3 reads TGTGCCAGCAGTCCTGCGGAGACCCAGTACTTC. Its protein product is CASSPAETQYF.

The genes are TRBV9 and TRBJ2-7; tentatively, D is TRBD1 (5 bases). This CDR3 comprises 14 residues. The V end lost 3 bases, the J end lost 0 bases, and 10 bases lay between the germline ends. Germline CDR1 is SGDLS and CDR2 is YYNGEE. CDR3 region: CASSATGSSYEQYF. The CDR3 DNA follows: TGTGCCAGCAGCGCCACAGGTTCCTCCTACGAGCAGTACTTC.

The chain employs TRBV9 and TRBJ2-3; 9 nucleotides line up with TRBD2. The CDR3 totals 17 residues. Germline CDR1 and CDR2: SGDLS and YYNGEE. With 0 bases clipped from V and 1 base from J, the junction kept 6 bases outside the gene matches. DNA for the CDR3: TGTGCCAGCAGCGTAGCTCGGGCTAGCGGGGGCACAGATACGCAGTATTTT. It specifies CASSVARASGGTDTQYF. Using reference TRBV9 and TRBJ2-3 for the parts outside the CDR3, the full variable domain is DSGVTQTPKHLITATGQRVTLRCSPRSGDLSVYWYQQSLDQGLQFLIQYYNGEERAKGNILERFSAQQFPDLHSELNLSSLELGDSALYFCASSVARASGGTDTQYFGPGTRLTVL.

This chain connects TRBV2 to TRBJ2-3; 8 bases are shared with TRBD1. The CDR3 spans 14 residues. V dropped 5 bases and J dropped 6; count of bases not matched to a gene: 7. Germline V gene lookup returns CDR1 SNHLY and CDR2 FYNNEI. DNA for the CDR3: TGTGCCAGCAGTTTGGACAGGGTGGTGGATACGCAGTATTTT. Translating gives CASSLDRVVDTQYF.

This clone was picked up a small number of times. The chain combines TRBV15 with TRBJ1-1, with 9 bases matching TRBD1. The CDR3 length is 14 residues. With V trimmed by 1 base and J by 5 bases, 2 bases remained unmatched. CDR1 and CDR2 from the germline V gene are LNHNV and YYDKDF (reference sequence). In nucleotides, the CDR3 is TGTGCCACCAGCAGAGGACAGGGGGGGACTGAAGCTTTCTTT. Residues: CATSRGQGGTEAFF. The variable domain in full, completed from reference TRBV15 and TRBJ1-1, reads DAMVIQNPRYQVTQFGKPVTLSCSQTLNHNVMYWYQQKSSQAPKLLFHYYDKDFNNEADTPDNFQSRRPNTSFCFLDIRSPGLGDTAMYLCATSRGQGGTEAFFGQGTRLTVV.

The genes are TRBV27 and TRBJ1-2, with D possibly TRBD1 on 5 matching bases. CDR1 is MNHEY, CDR2 SMNVEV, per germline (reference sequence). The CDR3 totals 15 residues. V gave up 2 bases and J gave up 5 bases, with 15 bases separating them. This CDR3 is CASSLGGATPYGYTF. The CDR3, as DNA: TGTGCCAGCAGTTTAGGTGGGGCCACCCCATATGGCTACACCTTC.

This clone was seen more than once but under ten times. The chain uses TRBV15 and TRBJ1-2; 7 bases agree with TRBD1. This CDR3 comprises 14 residues. Germline V lookup: CDR1 LNHNV, CDR2 YYDKDF (reference sequence). V gave up 0 bases and J gave up 6 bases; unmatched junction bases: 4. The CDR3 bases are TGTGCCACCAGCAGAGATCAGACAGGGAATGGCTACACCTTC. The encoded protein is CATSRDQTGNGYTF.

This rearrangement joins TRBV9 to TRBJ2-5; 14 bases are a match to TRBD2. The length of the CDR3 is 16 residues. With 6 bases clipped from V and 5 bases from J, the junction kept 9 bases outside the gene matches. In germline, CDR1 is SGDLS, CDR2 YYNGEE. CDR3 region: CASNPGTSGGRETQYF. CDR3 in DNA: TGTGCCAGCAACCCCGGGACTAGCGGGGGTCGGGAGACCCAGTACTTC.

This clone was counted a few times. The rearrangement uses TRBV4-1 and TRBJ2-7, with 7 bases that match TRBD1. The CDR3 length is 14 residues. The germline V gene encodes CDR1 MGHRA and CDR2 YSYEKL. Trimming removed 1 base from V and 4 bases from J; junction bases left unmatched: 4. The CDR3 coding sequence is TGCGCCAGCAGCCAAGGGACAGGCCTATACGAGCAGTACTTC. It yields the protein CASSQGTGLYEQYF.

This clone was seen only a few times. The chain couples TRBV5-1 to TRBJ2-1; 8 nucleotides match TRBD1. CDR1 SGHRS and CDR2 YFSETQ come from the germline V gene. The CDR3 spans 14 residues. V shed 4 bases, J shed 4 bases, and the junction held 4 bases outside the gene matches. For the CDR3, the DNA is TGCGCCAGCAGCACTGACAGGGGTTACAATGAGCAGTTCTTC. Residues: CASSTDRGYNEQFF. Looking up the rest from reference TRBV5-1 and TRBJ2-1 gives the full variable domain: KAGVTQTPRYLIKTRGQQVTLSCSPISGHRSVSWYQQTPGQGLQFLFEYFSETQRNKGNFPGRFSGRQFSNSRSEMNVSTLELGDSALYLCASSTDRGYNEQFFGPGTRLTVL.

This chain uses TRBV7-2 with TRBJ1-1, with 7 bases lining up with TRBD1. The CDR3 is made up of 16 amino acids. In germline, CDR1 is SGHTA, CDR2 FQGNSA. V was clipped by 0 bases and J by 1 base; unmatched bases: 5. The CDR3 is CASSLAGTAKNTEAFF. Here the CDR3 DNA reads TGTGCCAGCAGCTTAGCCGGGACAGCCAAGAACACTGAAGCTTTCTTT. Full variable domain (outside the CDR3, taken from reference TRBV7-2 and TRBJ1-1): GAGVSQSPSNKVTEKGKDVELRCDPISGHTALYWYRQSLGQGLEFLIYFQGNSAPDKSGLPSDRFSAERTGGSVSTLTIQRTQQEDSAVYLCASSLAGTAKNTEAFFGQGTRLTVV.

The V gene is TRBV5-1, the J gene TRBJ2-2; maybe TRBD1 (5 bases). V gave up 0 bases and J gave up 6 bases, with 12 bases separating them. CDR1 is SGHRS and CDR2 is YFSETQ in the germline V gene. This CDR3 is 15 amino acids long. CDR3 nucleotide sequence: TGCGCCAGCAGCTTGGTTCCACAAGGGGCCGGGGAGCTGTTTTTT. Protein sequence: CASSLVPQGAGELFF.

This rearrangement joins TRBV5-1 to TRBJ2-5; TRBD2 is a possible D gene (7 bases). Germline loops: CDR1 SGHRS, CDR2 YFSETQ. CDR3 size: 18 residues. The V end was cut by 0 bases, the J end by 2 bases, with 20 bases between. The CDR3 loop reads CASSLAGGHPSPQETQYF. CDR3 coding DNA: TGCGCCAGCAGCTTGGCGGGGGGCCACCCCAGTCCGCAAGAGACCCAGTACTTC. Complete variable domain (other parts from reference TRBV5-1 and TRBJ2-5): KAGVTQTPRYLIKTRGQQVTLSCSPISGHRSVSWYQQTPGQGLQFLFEYFSETQRNKGNFPGRFSGRQFSNSRSEMNVSTLELGDSALYLCASSLAGGHPSPQETQYFGPGTRLLVL.

This clone has a handful of counts. The J gene is TRBJ1-2, the V gene TRBV25-1, with TRBD1 matching over 7 bases. Germline trimming cut 8 bases from V and 3 bases from J; bases unmatched to any gene: 12. Germline V gene sequence: CDR1 MGHDK, CDR2 SYGVNS. This CDR3 is 15 amino acids long. CDR3 DNA sequence: TGTGCCAGCTTCCGCTCCGAGGGGGCGGACTATGGCTACACCTTC. It yields the protein CASFRSEGADYGYTF.

Notes on this clone: Other DNA sequences of this sample code for an identical CDR3. The chain employs TRBV2 and TRBJ2-7; 12 positions match TRBD2. Germline CDR1 is SNHLY and CDR2 is FYNNEI. V lost 1 base, J lost 3 bases, and 1 base stayed unmatched. This CDR3 is built from 15 residues. Here the CDR3 DNA reads TGTGCCAGCAGTGAAGGGGGACTAGCGGGCTACGAGCAGTACTTC. Translation: CASSEGGLAGYEQYF.

A few counts support this clone. The gene calls are TRBV25-1 and TRBJ2-3, with a tentative D call TRBD1 (5 bases). CDR3 length: 15 amino acids. The V gene lost 1 base and the J gene lost 2 bases, with 10 bases spanning the gap. The germline V gene has CDR1 MGHDK and CDR2 SYGVNS. The CDR3 sequence: CASSEFQGVTDTQYF. The CDR3 nucleotides are TGTGCCAGCAGTGAATTTCAAGGGGTCACAGATACGCAGTATTTT.

This rearrangement joins TRBV7-2 to TRBJ2-5, with TRBD2 matching over 14 bases. With V trimmed by 5 bases and J by 5 bases, 16 bases remained unmatched. Germline lookup yields CDR1 SGHTA and CDR2 FQGNSA. CDR3 length: 19 residues. CDR3 bases: TGTGCCAGCAGCCCCTCGCCCGGACTAGCGGGGGGCCTAAGGGAGACCCAGTACTTC. Translated: CASSPSPGLAGGLRETQYF.

The chain combines TRBV9 with TRBJ2-7; D perhaps matches TRBD2 (6 bases). The CDR3 is 14 amino acids. Germline V gene lookup returns CDR1 SGDLS and CDR2 YYNGEE. Trimming pared 0 bases from V and 0 bases from J, leaving 7 bases between. The CDR3 DNA is TGTGCCAGCAGCGTAGTCGGGAGCTCCTACGAGCAGTACTTC. Translating gives CASSVVGSSYEQYF.